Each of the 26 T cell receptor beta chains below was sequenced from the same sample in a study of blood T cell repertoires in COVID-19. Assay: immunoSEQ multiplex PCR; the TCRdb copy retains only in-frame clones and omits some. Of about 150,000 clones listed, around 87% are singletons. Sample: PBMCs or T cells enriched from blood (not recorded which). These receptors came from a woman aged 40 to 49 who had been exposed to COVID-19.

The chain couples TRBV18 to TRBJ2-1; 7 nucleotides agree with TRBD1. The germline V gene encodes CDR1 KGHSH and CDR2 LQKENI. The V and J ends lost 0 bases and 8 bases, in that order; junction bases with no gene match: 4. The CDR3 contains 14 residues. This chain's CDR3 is CASSPPTGSDEQFF. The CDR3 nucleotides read TGTGCCAGCTCACCACCGACAGGGTCAGATGAGCAGTTCTTC.

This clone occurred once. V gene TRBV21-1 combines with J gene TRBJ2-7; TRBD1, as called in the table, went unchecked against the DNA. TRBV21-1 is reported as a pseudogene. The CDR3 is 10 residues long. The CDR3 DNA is TGTGCCAGCAGCCGGGACAGCGTGTACTTC. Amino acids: CASSRDSVYF.

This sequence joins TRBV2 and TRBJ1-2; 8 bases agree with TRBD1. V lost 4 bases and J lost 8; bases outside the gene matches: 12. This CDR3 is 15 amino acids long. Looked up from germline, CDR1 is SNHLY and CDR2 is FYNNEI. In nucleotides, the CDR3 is TGTGCCAGCAGTGTTTTTTCTCAGGGGGCCTACGGCTACACCTTC. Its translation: CASSVFSQGAYGYTF.

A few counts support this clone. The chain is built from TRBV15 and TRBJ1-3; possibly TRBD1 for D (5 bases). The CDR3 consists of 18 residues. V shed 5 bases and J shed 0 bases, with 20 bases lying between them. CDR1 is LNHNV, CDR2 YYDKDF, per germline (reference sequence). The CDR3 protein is CATSQKTGVFHSGNTIYF. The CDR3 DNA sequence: TGTGCCACCAGCCAAAAAACGGGGGTGTTTCACTCTGGAAACACCATATATTTT.

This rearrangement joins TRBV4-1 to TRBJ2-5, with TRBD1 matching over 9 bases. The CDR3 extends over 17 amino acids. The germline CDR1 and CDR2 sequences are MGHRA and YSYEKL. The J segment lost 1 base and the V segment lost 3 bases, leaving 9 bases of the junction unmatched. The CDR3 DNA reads TGCGCCAGCAGCCACACTCCCGGGACAGGGACCCAAGAGACCCAGTACTTC. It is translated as CASSHTPGTGTQETQYF.

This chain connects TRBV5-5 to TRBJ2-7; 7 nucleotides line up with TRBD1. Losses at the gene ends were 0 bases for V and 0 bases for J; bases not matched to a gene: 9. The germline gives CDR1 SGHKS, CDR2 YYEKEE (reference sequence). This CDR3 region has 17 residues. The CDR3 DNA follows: TGTGCCAGCAGCTTGGGAAGGGGGCTAAGCGGCTCCTACGAGCAGTACTTC. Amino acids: CASSLGRGLSGSYEQYF.

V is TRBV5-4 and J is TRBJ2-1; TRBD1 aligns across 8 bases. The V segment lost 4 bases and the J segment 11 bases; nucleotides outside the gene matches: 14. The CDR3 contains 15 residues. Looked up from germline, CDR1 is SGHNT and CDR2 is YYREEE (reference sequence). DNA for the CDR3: TGTGCCAGCAGCCGGCGACAGGGGCACGATGAGCAGCAGTTCTTC. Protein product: CASSRRQGHDEQQFF.

The chain's CDR3 is CASSSGFLTEAFF. The CDR3 DNA sequence: TGTGCCAGCAGCTCGGGTTTTCTCACTGAAGCTTTCTTT. The chain employs TRBV11-3 and TRBJ1-1; D unresolved. From germline, CDR1 is SGHNT and CDR2 YENEEA. The V end lost 4 bases, the J end lost 4 bases, and 10 bases lay between the germline ends. CDR3 length equals 13 residues. Filled out from reference TRBV11-3 and TRBJ1-1, the complete variable domain reads EAGVVQSPRYKIIEKKQPVAFWCNPISGHNTLYWYLQNLGQGPELLIRYENEEAVDDSQLPKDRFSAERLKGVDSTLKIQPAELGDSAVYLCASSSGFLTEAFFGQGTRLTVV.

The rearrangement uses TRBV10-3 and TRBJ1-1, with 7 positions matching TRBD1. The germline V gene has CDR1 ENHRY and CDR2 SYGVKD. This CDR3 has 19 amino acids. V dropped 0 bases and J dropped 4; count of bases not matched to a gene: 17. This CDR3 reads CAISESFLIGQGDPTEAFF. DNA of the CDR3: TGTGCCATCAGTGAGTCTTTTTTGATAGGGCAGGGGGATCCCACTGAAGCTTTCTTT.

The CDR3 sequence is CASSSRRQGAGNTIYF. CDR3 DNA sequence: TGTGCCAGCAGCTCACGAAGACAGGGGGCTGGAAACACCATATATTTT. The chain combines TRBV7-9 with TRBJ1-3, with 9 bases that match TRBD1. V lost 4 bases to trimming and J lost 2 bases; unmatched junction nucleotides: 6. This CDR3 has 16 residues. Germline V gives CDR1 SEHNR, CDR2 FQNEAQ (reference sequence).

DNA for the CDR3: TGTGCCAGCAGTGAATCAGGGTACGAGCAGTACTTC. Amino acid sequence: CASSESGYEQYF. The genes are TRBV2 and TRBJ2-7; D possibly corresponds to TRBD1 (5 bases). The CDR3 runs to 12 residues. The germline gives CDR1 SNHLY, CDR2 FYNNEI. V was clipped by 2 bases and J by 4 bases, with 6 bases between them.

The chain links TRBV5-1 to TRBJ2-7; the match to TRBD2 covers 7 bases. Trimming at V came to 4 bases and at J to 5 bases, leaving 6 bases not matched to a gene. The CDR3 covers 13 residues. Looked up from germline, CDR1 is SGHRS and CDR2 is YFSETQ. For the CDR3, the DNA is TGCGCCAGCAGCCCGGGGCGGGGGAACGAGCAGTACTTC. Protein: CASSPGRGNEQYF. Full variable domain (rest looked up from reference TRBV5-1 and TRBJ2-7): KAGVTQTPRYLIKTRGQQVTLSCSPISGHRSVSWYQQTPGQGLQFLFEYFSETQRNKGNFPGRFSGRQFSNSRSEMNVSTLELGDSALYLCASSPGRGNEQYFGPGTRLTVT.

In nucleotides, the CDR3 is TGTGCCAGCAGGGTTACTAGCGGGAGAAACTACGAGCAGTACTTC. This sequence encodes CASRVTSGRNYEQYF. The V and J genes are TRBV28 and TRBJ2-7; 11 bases fit TRBD2. The length of the CDR3 is 15 residues. V shed 6 bases, J shed 3 bases, and the junction held 7 bases outside the gene matches. Germline V gene sequence: CDR1 MDHEN, CDR2 SYDVKM. Full variable domain (missing parts from reference TRBV28 and TRBJ2-7): DVKVTQSSRYLVKRTGEKVFLECVQDMDHENMFWYRQDPGLGLRLIYFSYDVKMKEKGDIPEGYSVSREKKERFSLILESASTNQTSMYLCASRVTSGRNYEQYFGPGTRLTVT.

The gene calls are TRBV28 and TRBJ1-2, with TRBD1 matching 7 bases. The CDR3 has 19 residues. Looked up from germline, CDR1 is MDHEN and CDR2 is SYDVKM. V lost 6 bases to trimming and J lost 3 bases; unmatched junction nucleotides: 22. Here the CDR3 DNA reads TGTGCCAGCAGCCTCCCTCTGGCAGGGGGACGTATCGGATACTATGGCTACACCTTC. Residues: CASSLPLAGGRIGYYGYTF.

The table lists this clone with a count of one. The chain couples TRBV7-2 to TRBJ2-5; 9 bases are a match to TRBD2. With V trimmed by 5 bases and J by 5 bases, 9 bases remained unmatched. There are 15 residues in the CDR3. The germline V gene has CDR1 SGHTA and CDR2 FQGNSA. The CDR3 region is CASSPGLARRETQYF. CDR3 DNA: TGTGCCAGCAGCCCGGGACTAGCCCGGCGGGAGACCCAGTACTTC.

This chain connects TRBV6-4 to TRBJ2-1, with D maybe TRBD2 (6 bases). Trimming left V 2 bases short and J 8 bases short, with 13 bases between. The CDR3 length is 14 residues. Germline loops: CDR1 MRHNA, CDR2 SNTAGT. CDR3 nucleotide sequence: TGTGCCAGCAGTGACGGAGGGATTGGGTATGAGCAGTTCTTC. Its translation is CASSDGGIGYEQFF.

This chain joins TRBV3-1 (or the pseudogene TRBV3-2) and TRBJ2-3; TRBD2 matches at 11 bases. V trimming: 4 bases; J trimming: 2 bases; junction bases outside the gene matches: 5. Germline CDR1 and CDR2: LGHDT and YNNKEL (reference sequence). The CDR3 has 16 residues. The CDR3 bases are TGTGCCAGCAGCCTCCGACTAGCGGGGTTCACAGATACGCAGTATTTT. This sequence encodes CASSLRLAGFTDTQYF.

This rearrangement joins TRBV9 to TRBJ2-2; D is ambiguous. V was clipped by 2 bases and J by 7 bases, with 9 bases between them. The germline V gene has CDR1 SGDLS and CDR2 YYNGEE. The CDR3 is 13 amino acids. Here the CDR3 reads CASSVVESGELFF. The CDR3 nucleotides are TGTGCCAGCAGCGTCGTCGAGAGCGGGGAGCTGTTTTTT.

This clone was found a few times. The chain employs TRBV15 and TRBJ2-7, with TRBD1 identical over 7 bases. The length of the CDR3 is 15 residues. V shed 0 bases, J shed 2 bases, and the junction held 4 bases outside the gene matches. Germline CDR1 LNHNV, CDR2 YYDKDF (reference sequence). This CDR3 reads CATSRDRGLAYEQYF. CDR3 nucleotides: TGTGCCACCAGCAGAGATAGGGGGCTCGCCTACGAGCAGTACTTC.

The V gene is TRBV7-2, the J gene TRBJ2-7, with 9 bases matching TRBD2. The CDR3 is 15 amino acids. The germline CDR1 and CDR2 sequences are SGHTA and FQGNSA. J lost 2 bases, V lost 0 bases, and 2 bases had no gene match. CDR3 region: CASSLASGRAYEQYF. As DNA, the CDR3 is TGTGCCAGCAGCTTAGCTAGCGGGAGAGCCTACGAGCAGTACTTC.

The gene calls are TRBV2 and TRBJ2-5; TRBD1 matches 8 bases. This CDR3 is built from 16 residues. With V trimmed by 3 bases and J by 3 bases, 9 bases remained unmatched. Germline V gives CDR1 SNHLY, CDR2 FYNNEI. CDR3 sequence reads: CASSDGVGQGEETQYF. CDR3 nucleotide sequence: TGTGCCAGCAGTGATGGTGTCGGACAGGGCGAAGAGACCCAGTACTTC.

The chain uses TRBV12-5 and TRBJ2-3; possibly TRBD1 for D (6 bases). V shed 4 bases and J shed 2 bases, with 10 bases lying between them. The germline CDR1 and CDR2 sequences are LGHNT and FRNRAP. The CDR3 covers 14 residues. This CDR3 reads CASGSPGATDTQYF. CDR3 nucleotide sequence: TGTGCTAGTGGTTCCCCAGGGGCCACAGATACGCAGTATTTT. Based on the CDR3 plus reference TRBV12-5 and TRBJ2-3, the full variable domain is DARVTQTPRHKVTEMGQEVTMRCQPILGHNTVFWYRQTMMQGLELLAYFRNRAPLDDSGMPKDRFSAEMPDATLATLKIQPSEPRDSAVYFCASGSPGATDTQYFGPGTRLTVL.

This CDR3 is CASSFGGNQPQHF. The CDR3 DNA reads TGTGCCAGCAGCTTTGGCGGGAATCAGCCCCAGCATTTT. V gene TRBV7-9 combines with J gene TRBJ1-5; D uncertain. CDR1 SEHNR and CDR2 FQNEAQ come from the germline V gene (reference sequence). The V end was cut by 3 bases, the J end by 4 bases, with 7 bases between. CDR3 length equals 13 residues.

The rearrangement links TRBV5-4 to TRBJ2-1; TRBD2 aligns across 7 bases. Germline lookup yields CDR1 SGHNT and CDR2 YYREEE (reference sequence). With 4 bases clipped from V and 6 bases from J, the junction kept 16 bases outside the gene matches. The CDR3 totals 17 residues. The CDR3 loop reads CASSVPLAEPKPNEQFF. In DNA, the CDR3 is TGTGCCAGCAGCGTTCCCCTAGCGGAACCAAAACCCAATGAGCAGTTCTTC.

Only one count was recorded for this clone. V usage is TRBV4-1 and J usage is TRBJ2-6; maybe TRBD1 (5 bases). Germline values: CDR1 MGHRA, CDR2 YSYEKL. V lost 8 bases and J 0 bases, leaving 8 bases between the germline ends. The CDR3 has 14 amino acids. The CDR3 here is CASCRDSGANVLTF. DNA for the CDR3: TGCGCCAGCTGCAGGGACTCTGGGGCCAACGTCCTGACTTTC.

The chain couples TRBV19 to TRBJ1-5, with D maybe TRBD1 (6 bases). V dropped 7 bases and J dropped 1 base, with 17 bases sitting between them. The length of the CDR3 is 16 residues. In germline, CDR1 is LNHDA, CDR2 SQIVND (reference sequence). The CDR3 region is CASKRVQGGSNQPQHF. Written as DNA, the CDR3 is TGTGCCAGTAAAAGGGTACAGGGTGGAAGCAATCAGCCCCAGCATTTT.